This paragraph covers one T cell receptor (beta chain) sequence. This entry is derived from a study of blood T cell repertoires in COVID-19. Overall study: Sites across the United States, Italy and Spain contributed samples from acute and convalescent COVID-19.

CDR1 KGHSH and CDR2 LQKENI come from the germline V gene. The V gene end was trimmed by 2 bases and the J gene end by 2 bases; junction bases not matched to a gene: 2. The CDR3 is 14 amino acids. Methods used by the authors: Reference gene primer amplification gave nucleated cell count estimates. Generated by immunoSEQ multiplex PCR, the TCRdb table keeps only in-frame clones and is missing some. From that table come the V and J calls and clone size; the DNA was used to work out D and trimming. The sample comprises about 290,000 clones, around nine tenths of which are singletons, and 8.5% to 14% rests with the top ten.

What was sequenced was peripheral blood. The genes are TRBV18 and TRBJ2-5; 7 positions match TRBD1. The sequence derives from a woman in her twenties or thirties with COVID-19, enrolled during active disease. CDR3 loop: CASSPLGQQETQYF. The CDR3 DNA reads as TGTGCCAGCTCACCATTGGGACAGCAAGAGACCCAGTACTTC. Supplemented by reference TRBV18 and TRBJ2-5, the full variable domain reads NAGVMQNPRHLVRRRGQEARLRCSPMKGHSHVYWYRQLPEEGLKFMVYLQKENIIDESGMPKERFSAEFPKEGPSILRIQQVVRGDSAAYFCASSPLGQQETQYFGPGTRLLVL.